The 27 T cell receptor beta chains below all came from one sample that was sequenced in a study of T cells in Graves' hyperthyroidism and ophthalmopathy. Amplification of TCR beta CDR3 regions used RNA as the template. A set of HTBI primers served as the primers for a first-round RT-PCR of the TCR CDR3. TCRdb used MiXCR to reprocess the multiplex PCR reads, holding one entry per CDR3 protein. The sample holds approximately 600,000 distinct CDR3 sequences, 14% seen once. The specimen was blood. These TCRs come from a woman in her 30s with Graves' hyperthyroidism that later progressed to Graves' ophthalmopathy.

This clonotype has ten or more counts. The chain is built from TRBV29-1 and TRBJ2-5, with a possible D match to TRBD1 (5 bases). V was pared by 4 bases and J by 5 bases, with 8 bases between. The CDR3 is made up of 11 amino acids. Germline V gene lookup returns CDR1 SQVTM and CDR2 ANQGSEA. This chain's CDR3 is CSVVRAETQYF. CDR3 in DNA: TGCAGCGTTGTCAGGGCGGAGACCCAGTACTTC.

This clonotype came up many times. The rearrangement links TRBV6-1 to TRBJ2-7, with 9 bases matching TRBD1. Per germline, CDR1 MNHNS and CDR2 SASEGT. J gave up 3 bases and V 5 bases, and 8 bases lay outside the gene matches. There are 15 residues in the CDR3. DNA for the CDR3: TGTGCCAGCAGTCCTTCGGGGACAGGGTTCTACGAGCAGTACTTC. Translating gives CASSPSGTGFYEQYF.

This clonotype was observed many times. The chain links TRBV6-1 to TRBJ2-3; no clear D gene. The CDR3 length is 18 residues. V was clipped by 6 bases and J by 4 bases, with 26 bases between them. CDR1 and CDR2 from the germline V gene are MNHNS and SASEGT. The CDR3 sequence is CASSYTVLAGPLADTQYF. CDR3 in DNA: TGTGCCAGCAGCTACACCGTCCTGGCCGGGCCATTGGCAGATACGCAGTATTTT.

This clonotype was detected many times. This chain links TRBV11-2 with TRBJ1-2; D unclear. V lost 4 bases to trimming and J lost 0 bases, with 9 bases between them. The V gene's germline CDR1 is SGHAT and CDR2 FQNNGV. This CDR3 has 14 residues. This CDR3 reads CASSSRGSNYGYTF. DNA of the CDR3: TGTGCCAGCAGCTCCCGGGGATCTAACTATGGCTACACCTTC.

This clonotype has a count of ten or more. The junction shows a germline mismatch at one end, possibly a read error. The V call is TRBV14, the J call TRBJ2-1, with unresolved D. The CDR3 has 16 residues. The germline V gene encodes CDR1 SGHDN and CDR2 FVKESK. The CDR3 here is CASSHLLPTSNNEQFF. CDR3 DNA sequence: TGTGCCAGCAGCCATTTGCTGCCAACCTCCAACAATGAGCAGTTCTTC.

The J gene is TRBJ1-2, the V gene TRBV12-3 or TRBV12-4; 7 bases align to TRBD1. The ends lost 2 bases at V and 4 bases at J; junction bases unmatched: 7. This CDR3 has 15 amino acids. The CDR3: CASSLTGQHFYGYTF. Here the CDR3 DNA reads TGTGCCAGCAGTTTAACGGGACAGCACTTCTATGGCTACACCTTC.

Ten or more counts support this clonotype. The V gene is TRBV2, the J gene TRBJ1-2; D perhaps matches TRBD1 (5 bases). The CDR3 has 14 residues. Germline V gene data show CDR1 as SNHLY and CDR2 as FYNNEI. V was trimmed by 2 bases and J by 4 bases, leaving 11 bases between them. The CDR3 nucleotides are TGTGCCAGCAGTGAACTGTCCAGGGCCTATGGCTACACCTTC. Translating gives CASSELSRAYGYTF. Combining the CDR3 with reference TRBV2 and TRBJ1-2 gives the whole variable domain EPEVTQTPSHQVTQMGQEVILRCVPISNHLYFYWYRQILGQKVEFLVSFYNNEISEKSEIFDDQFSVERPDGSNFTLKIRSTKLEDSAMYFCASSELSRAYGYTFGSGTRLTVV.

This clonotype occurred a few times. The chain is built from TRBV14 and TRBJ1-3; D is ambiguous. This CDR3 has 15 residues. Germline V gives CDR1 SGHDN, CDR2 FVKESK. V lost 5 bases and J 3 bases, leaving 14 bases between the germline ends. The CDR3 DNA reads TGTGCCAGCAGCTTCACAACGGGTGTTGGAAACACCATATATTTT. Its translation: CASSFTTGVGNTIYF. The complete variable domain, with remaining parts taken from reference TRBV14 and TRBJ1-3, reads EAGVTQFPSHSVIEKGQTVTLRCDPISGHDNLYWYRRVMGKEIKFLLHFVKESKQDESGMPNNRFLAERTGGTYSTLKVQPAELEDSGVYFCASSFTTGVGNTIYFGEGSWLTVV.

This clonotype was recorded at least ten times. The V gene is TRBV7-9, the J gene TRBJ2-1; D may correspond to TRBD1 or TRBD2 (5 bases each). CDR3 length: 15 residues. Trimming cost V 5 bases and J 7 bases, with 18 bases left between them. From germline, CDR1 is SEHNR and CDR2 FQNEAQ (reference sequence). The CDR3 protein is CASSDRDGKNNEQFF. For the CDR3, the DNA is TGTGCCAGCAGCGACCGGGACGGAAAGAATAATGAGCAGTTCTTC.

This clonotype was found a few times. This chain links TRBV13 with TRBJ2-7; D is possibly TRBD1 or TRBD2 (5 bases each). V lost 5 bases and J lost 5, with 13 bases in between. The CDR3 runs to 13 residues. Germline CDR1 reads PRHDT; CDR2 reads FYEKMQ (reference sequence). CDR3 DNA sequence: TGTGCCAGCAGCGGCAGGGTCGGGGACGAGCAGTACTTC. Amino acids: CASSGRVGDEQYF.

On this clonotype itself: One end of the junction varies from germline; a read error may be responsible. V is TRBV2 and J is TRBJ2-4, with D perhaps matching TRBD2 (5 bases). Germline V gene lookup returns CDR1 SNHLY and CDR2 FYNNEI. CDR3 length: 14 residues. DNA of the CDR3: TGTGCCAGCAGTCTCGGGATAGCCAAAAGCATTCAGTACTTC. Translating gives CASSLGIAKSIQYF.

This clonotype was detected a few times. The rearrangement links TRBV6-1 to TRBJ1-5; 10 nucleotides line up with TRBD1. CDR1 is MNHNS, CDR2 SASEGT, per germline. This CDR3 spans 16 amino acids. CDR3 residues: CVASRTGGISNQPQHF. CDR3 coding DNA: TGTGTCGCGTCACGGACAGGGGGAATTAGCAATCAGCCCCAGCATTTT.

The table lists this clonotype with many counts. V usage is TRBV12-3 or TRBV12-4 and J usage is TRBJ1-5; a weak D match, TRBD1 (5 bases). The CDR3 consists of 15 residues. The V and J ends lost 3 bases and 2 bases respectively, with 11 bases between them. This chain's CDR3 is CASSFRGSGNQPQHF. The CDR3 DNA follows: TGTGCCAGCAGTTTTAGGGGCTCTGGCAATCAGCCCCAGCATTTT.

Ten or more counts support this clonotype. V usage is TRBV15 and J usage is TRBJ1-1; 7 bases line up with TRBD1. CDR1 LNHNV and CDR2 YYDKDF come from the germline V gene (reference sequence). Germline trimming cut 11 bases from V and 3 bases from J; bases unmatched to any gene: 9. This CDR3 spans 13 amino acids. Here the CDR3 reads CASHRGEDTEAFF. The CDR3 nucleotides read TGTGCCTCTCACAGGGGAGAAGACACTGAAGCTTTCTTT.

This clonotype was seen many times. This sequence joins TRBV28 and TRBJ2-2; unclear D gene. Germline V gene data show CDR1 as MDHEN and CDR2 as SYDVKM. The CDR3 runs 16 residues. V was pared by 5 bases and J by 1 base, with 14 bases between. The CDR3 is CASSANSWGNTGELFF. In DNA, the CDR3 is TGTGCCAGCAGTGCCAACTCCTGGGGGAACACCGGGGAGCTGTTTTTT.

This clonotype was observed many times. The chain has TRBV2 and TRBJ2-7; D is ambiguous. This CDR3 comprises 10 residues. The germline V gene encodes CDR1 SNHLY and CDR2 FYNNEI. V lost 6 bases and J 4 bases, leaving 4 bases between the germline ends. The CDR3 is CASRAYEQYF. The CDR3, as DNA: TGTGCCAGCAGGGCTTACGAGCAGTACTTC. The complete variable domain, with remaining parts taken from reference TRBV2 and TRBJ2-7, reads EPEVTQTPSHQVTQMGQEVILRCVPISNHLYFYWYRQILGQKVEFLVSFYNNEISEKSEIFDDQFSVERPDGSNFTLKIRSTKLEDSAMYFCASRAYEQYFGPGTRLTVT.

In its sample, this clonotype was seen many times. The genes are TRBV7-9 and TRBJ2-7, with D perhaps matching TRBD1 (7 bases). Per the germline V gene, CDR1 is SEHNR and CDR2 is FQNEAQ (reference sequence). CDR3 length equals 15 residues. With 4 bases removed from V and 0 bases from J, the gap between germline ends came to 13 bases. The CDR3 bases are TGTGCCAGCAGCTCGACAGGGAGGAGCTCCTACGAGCAGTACTTC. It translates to CASSSTGRSSYEQYF.

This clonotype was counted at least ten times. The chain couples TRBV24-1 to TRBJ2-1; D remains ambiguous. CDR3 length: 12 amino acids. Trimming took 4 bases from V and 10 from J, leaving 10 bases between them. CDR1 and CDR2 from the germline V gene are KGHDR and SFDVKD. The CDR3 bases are TGTGCCACCAGTGACCGACCCACGGAGCAGTTCTTC. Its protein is CATSDRPTEQFF.

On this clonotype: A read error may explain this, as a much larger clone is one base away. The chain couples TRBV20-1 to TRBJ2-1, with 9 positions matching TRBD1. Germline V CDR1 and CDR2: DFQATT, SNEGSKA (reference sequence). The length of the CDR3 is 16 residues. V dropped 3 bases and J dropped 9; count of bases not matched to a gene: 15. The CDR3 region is CSARPPGTGSGGEQFF. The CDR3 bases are TGCAGTGCTAGGCCCCCCGGGACAGGGTCTGGGGGTGAGCAGTTCTTC.

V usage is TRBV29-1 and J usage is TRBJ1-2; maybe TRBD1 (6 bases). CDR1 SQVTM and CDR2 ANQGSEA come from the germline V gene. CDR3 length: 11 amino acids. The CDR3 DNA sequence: TGCAGTGTTCAGACAGGAGGGGGCTACACCTTC. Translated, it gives CSVQTGGGYTF.

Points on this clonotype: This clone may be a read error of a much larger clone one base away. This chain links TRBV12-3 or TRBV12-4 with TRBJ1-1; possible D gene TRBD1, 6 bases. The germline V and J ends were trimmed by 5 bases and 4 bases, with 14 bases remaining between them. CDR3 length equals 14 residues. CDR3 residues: CASSIVGGVTEAFF. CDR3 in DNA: TGTGCCAGCAGTATAGTTGGGGGCGTCACTGAAGCTTTCTTT.

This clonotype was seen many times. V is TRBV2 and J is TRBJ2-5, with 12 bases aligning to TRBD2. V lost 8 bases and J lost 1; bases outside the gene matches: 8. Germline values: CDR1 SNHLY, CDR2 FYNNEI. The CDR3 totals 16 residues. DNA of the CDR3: TGTGCCAGCGGGAGGACTAGCGGGGAACTCCAAGAGACCCAGTACTTC. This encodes CASGRTSGELQETQYF.

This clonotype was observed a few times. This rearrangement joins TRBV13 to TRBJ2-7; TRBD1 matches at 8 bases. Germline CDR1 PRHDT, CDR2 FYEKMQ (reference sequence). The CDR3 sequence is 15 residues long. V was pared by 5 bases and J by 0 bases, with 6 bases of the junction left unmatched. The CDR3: CASSVSGTGSYEQYF. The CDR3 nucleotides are TGTGCCAGCAGCGTCTCCGGGACAGGCTCCTACGAGCAGTACTTC.

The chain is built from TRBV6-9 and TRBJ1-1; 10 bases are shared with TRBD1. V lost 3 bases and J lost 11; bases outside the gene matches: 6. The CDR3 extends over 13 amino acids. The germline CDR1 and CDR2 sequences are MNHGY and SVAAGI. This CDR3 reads CASSYGTGADAFF. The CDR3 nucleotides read TGTGCCAGCAGTTACGGGACAGGGGCCGACGCTTTCTTT.

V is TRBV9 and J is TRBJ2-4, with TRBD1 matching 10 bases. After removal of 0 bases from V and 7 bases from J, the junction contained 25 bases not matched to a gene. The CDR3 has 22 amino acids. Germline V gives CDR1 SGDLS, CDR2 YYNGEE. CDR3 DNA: TGTGCCAGCAGCGTAGGGGGCCGGGGTTCCTGGGACAGGGGAGGCGAGGGCAACATTCAGTACTTC. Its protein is CASSVGGRGSWDRGGEGNIQYF.

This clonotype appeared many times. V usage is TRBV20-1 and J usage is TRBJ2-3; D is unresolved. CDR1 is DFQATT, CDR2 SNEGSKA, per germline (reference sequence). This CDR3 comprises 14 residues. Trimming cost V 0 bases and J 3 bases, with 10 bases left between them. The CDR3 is CSARDPARTDTQYF. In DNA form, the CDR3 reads TGCAGTGCTAGAGATCCGGCTCGGACAGATACGCAGTATTTT.

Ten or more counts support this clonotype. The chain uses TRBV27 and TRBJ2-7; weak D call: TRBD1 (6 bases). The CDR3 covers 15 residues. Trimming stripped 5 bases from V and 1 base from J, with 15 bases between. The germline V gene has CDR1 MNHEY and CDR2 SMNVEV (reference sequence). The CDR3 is CASSPAPDRSYEQYF. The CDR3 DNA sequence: TGTGCCAGCAGTCCTGCCCCGGACAGATCCTACGAGCAGTACTTC.